The subject of this entry is one T cell receptor beta chain. The data are from a study of shared clonotypes between healthy human individuals. Study-level background: For every donor, three CD4 naive, three CD4 memory, two CD8 naive and one CD8 memory plates were used.

Germline CDR1 SEHNR, CDR2 FQNEAQ (reference sequence). This CDR3 spans 16 amino acids. Trimming shortened V by 0 bases and J by 8 bases, and 17 bases separated the two germline ends. Per the study methods: For the immunoSEQ data, sequences were junction-only without quality scores, so filtering differed. Using immunoSEQ multiplex PCR, the repertoire was profiled, and TCRdb retains in-frame clones only, with some absent. From that table come the V and J calls and clone size; the DNA was used to work out D and trimming. Of about 120,000 clones detected, around 65% appear once; the ten largest clones hold roughly a quarter.

Sequenced material: memory CD8+ T cells sorted from blood. Subset here: CD45RO+ cells pooled with CCR7-negative TemRA cells. This sequence joins TRBV7-9 and TRBJ2-1; a weak D match, TRBD1 (5 bases). The source is a woman in her 30s in good health. CDR3 region: CASSLAVGLQAHEQFF. The CDR3 DNA reads TGTGCCAGCAGCTTAGCGGTTGGCTTACAGGCCCATGAGCAGTTCTTC.